This T cell receptor beta chain is from a study of control samples from healthy donors and cancer patients. The germline gives CDR1 SGHDT, CDR2 YYEEEE. The CDR3 contains 16 residues. The junction had 13 bases not matched to a gene; V was cut back by 3 bases and J by 8 bases. Assay: immunoSEQ multiplex PCR; the TCRdb copy retains only in-frame clones and omits some. The sample yields roughly 6,900 clones, approximately 81% seen once. The clonotype was recovered from a man aged 65 to 79 with lung cancer. Sequencing was performed on PBMCs. The chain joins TRBV5-6 to TRBJ2-3; 9 nucleotides agree with TRBD1. The CDR3 bases are TGTGCCAGCAGCTCCATCCTGGACAGGGGCGCGCTTACGCAGTATTTT. Protein sequence: CASSSILDRGALTQYF.